This TCR beta chain was recovered during a study of blood T cell repertoires in COVID-19. Study-wide background: Acute and convalescent COVID-19 samples came from the United States, Italy and Spain. In each case, the material was cDNA or gDNA derived from T cells, B-cell-depleted T cells, or PBMCs.

The germline V and J ends were trimmed by 6 bases and 2 bases, with 13 bases remaining between them. Germline V CDR1 and CDR2: MDHEN, SYDVKM. This CDR3 has 14 residues. As handled by the study authors: Reference gene primer amplification in the assay estimated nucleated cell counts. Profiled with immunoSEQ multiplex PCR; TCRdb holds only in-frame clones, not every one. From that table come the V and J calls and clone size; the DNA was used to work out D and trimming. The sample comprises 190,000 or so clones, 70% to 90% of which are singletons, and approximately 2.5% rests with the top ten. This clone was counted once.

The chain carries TRBV28 and TRBJ1-1; possibly TRBD1 for D (5 bases). The sequenced sample consisted of peripheral blood. The sequence came from a man in his forties with active or convalescent COVID-19. The CDR3 nucleotides read TGTGCCAGCAGACCTGACAGAAGCAACACTGAAGCTTTCTTT. It codes for CASRPDRSNTEAFF.